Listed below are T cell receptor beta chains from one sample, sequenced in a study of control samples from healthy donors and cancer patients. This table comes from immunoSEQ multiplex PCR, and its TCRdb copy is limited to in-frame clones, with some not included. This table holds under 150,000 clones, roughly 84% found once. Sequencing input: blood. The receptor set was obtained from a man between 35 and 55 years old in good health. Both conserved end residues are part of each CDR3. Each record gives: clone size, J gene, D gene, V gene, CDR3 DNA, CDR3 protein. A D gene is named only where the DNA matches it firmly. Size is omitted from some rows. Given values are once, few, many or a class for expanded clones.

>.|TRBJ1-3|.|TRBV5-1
TGCGCCAGCAGCTTGTCCCCAGGACAATCTGGAAACACCATATATTTT
CASSLSPGQSGNTIYF
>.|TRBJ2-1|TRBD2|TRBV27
TGTGCCAGCCGGGGACTAGCCTACAATGAGCAGTTCTTC
CASRGLAYNEQFF
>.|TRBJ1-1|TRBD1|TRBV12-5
TGTGCTAGTGGTTTGGTAACCGGGACAGGTATGTACACTGAAGCTTTCTTT
CASGLVTGTGMYTEAFF
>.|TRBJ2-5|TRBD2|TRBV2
TGTGCCAGCATCTGGACTAGCCAAGAGACCCAGTACTTC
CASIWTSQETQYF
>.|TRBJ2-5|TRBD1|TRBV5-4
TGTGCCAGCAGCGGATACAGGGGACAGGAGACCCAGTACTTC
CASSGYRGQETQYF
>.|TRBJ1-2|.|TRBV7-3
TGTGCCAGCAGTTCCGGGGGGGCTGGTGGCTACACCTTC
CASSSGGAGGYTF
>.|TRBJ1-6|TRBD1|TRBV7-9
TGTGCCAGCAGCTTAGGGGACAGGGCAAATTCACCCCTCCACTTT
CASSLGDRANSPLHF
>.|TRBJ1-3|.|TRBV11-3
TGTGCCAGCAAAGCTGGTGGTACCGGAAACACCATATATTTT
CASKAGGTGNTIYF
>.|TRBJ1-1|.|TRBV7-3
TGTGCCAGCAGCTTAACACCGACCGTGAACACTGAAGCTTTCTTT
CASSLTPTVNTEAFF
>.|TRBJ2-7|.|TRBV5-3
TGTGCCAGAAGCCCGGCCGGGACCCGGGGGTCCGAGCAGTACTTC
CARSPAGTRGSEQYF
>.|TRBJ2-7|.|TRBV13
TGTGCCAGCAGCTTTTTCGGGGACGAGCAGTACTTC
CASSFFGDEQYF
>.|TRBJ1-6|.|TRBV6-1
TGTGCCAGCAGTGAATGGATATGGGGGAATAATTCACCCCTCCACTTT
CASSEWIWGNNSPLHF
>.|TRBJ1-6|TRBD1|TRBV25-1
TGTGCCAGCAGTGGGGGAGGACAGGTCAATTCACCCCTCCACTTT
CASSGGGQVNSPLHF
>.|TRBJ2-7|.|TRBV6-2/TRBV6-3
TGTGCCAGCAGTTATCCTGATAGCGCGGCCTACGAGCAGTACTTC
CASSYPDSAAYEQYF
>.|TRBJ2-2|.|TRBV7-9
TGTGCCAGCAGCTTAATGACTACATATATTGACACCGGGGAGCTGTTTTTT
CASSLMTTYIDTGELFF
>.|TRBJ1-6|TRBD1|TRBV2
TGTGCCAGCAGCCGTACGGGACAGTGGAATTCACCCCTCCACTTT
CASSRTGQWNSPLHF
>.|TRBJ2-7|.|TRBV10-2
TGCGCCTCCCAAAACTACGAGCAGTACTTC
CASQNYEQYF
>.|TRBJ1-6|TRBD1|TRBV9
TGTGCCAGCAGCGCGGGACAGGGTGGGAATTCACCCCTCCACTTT
CASSAGQGGNSPLHF
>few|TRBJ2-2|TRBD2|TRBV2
TGTGCCAGTAAACTAGCGGGAATTACCGGGGAGCTGTTTTTT
CASKLAGITGELFF
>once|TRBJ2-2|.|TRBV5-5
TGTGCCAGCAGCTCCAGGGGACTTTACACCGGGGAGCTGTTTTTT
CASSSRGLYTGELFF
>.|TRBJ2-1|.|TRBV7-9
TGTGCCAGCAGCTTTGTTAGGGATGAGCAGTTCTTC
CASSFVRDEQFF
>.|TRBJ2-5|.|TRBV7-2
TGTGCCAGCAGCTTAGTACGCCATCAAGAGACCCAGTACTTC
CASSLVRHQETQYF
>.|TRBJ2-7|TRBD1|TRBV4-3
TGCGCCAGCAGCCAATCTCGGGACAGTATTTACGAGCAGTACTTC
CASSQSRDSIYEQYF
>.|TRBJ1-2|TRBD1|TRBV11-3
TGTGCCAGCAGCTCGCAGGGGGGGAGCTATGGCTACACCTTC
CASSSQGGSYGYTF
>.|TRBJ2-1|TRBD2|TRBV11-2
TGTGCCAGCAGCACTTCCTTAGCGGGGGGGTCCAATGAGCAGTTCTTC
CASSTSLAGGSNEQFF
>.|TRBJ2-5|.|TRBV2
TGTGCCAGCAGTTCCCAAGAGACCCAGTACTTC
CASSSQETQYF
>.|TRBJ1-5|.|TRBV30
TGTGCCTGGAGCCGGTTGAACAATCAGCCCCAGCATTTT
CAWSRLNNQPQHF
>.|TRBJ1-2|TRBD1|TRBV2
TGTGCCAGCTGTTTGGACCAGGGGGGCCAAGGGGGCTACACCTTC
CASCLDQGGQGGYTF
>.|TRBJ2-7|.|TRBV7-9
TGTGCCAGCAGCTCCGGGGACGGTTACGAGCAGTACTTC
CASSSGDGYEQYF
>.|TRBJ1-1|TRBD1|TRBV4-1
TGCGCCAGCAGCCCAGGACAGGGGGCGTACACTGAAGCTTTCTTT
CASSPGQGAYTEAFF
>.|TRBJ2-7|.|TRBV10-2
TGCGCCAGCACCTGGTGGGGGGGCGGTTACGAGCAGTACTTC
CASTWWGGGYEQYF
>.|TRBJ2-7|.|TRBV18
TGTGCCAGCTCACCACCGAACGCCCGGGACGAGCAGTACTTC
CASSPPNARDEQYF
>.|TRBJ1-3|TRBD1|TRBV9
TGTGCCAGCAGCGGGGACAGGGTAAAAGGAAACACCATATATTTT
CASSGDRVKGNTIYF
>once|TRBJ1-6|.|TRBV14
TGTGCCAGCAGCCGCGGAGGGGTAAATTCACCCCTCCACTTT
CASSRGGVNSPLHF
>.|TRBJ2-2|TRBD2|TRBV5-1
TGCGCCAGCAGCTTGTCCGGGACGGGGGGACTGAGCGGGGAGCTGTTTTTT
CASSLSGTGGLSGELFF
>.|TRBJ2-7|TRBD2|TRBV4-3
TGCGCCAGCAGCCAAGGGACTAGCGGGGGCCATACCTCCTACGAGCAGTACTTC
CASSQGTSGGHTSYEQYF
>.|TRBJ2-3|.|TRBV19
TGTGCCAGTAGTATACGGGGTTCAGATACGCAGTATTTT
CASSIRGSDTQYF
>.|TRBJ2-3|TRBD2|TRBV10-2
TGCGCCAGCAGTGTTACGAGCGGGGGGGCAGGGGATACGCAGTATTTT
CASSVTSGGAGDTQYF
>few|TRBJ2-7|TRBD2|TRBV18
TGTGCCAGCTCACCGCGGGTAGCGGGGGTCTACGAGCAGTACTTC
CASSPRVAGVYEQYF
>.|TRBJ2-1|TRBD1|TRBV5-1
TGCGCCAGCAGCTTGGGTGAAGGGGGCTATGAGCAGTTCTTC
CASSLGEGGYEQFF
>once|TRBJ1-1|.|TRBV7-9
TGTGCCAGCAGAAGAACAGGGTCCTTGAACACTGAAGCTTTCTTT
CASRRTGSLNTEAFF
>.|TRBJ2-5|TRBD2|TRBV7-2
TGTGCCAGCAGCTCGACCGGGGGGGTACTGGGGACCCAGTACTTC
CASSSTGGVLGTQYF
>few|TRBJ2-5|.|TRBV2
TGTGCCAGCAGTGAAGCCAGCGGGCAAGAGACCCAGTACTTC
CASSEASGQETQYF
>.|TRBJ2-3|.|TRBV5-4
TGTGCCAGCAGCCGCGAAACTCCGAATACGCAGTATTTT
CASSRETPNTQYF
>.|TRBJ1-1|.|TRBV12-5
TGTGCTAGTGGTTTCTCGGACGGCACTGAAGCTTTCTTT
CASGFSDGTEAFF
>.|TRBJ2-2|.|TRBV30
TGTGCCTGGGCCCATCCAGGGAGGAACACCGGGGAGCTGTTTTTT
CAWAHPGRNTGELFF
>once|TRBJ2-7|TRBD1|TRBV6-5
TGTGCCAGCAGTTACCCTGCCGGGACAGGGATCCACGAGCAGTACTTC
CASSYPAGTGIHEQYF
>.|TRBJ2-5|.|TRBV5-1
TGCGCCAGCAGCTTGCAGCTGGCGGGACAGACACAAGAGACCCAGTACTTC
CASSLQLAGQTQETQYF
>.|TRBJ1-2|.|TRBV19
TGTGCCAGTAGTCGCGTTGAGAGCTATGGCTACACCTTC
CASSRVESYGYTF